The 4 T cell receptor beta chains below were found in one sample sequenced in a study of T cells in Graves' hyperthyroidism and ophthalmopathy. It was RNA transcripts that yielded the amplified TCR beta CDR3 regions. In the first-round RT-PCR of the TCR CDR3, the HTBI primer set was used. A single record per CDR3 protein comes from TCRdb applying MiXCR to the multiplex PCR reads. The sample contains about 620,000 distinct CDR3 sequences, roughly 16% of which appear only once. Source material: blood. The receptors derive from a woman between 25 and 40 years old with Graves' hyperthyroidism.

This clonotype showed up many times. The chain uses TRBV28 and TRBJ2-7; 10 nucleotides agree with TRBD2. Germline trimming cut 6 bases from V and 3 bases from J; bases unmatched to any gene: 11. From germline, CDR1 is MDHEN and CDR2 SYDVKM. The CDR3 consists of 16 residues. The CDR3 DNA is TGTGCCAGCAGCCGTCGGACTAGCGGTACTAACTACGAGCAGTACTTC. This codes for CASSRRTSGTNYEQYF.

V is TRBV7-8 and J is TRBJ2-1, with a weak D call TRBD2 (6 bases). CDR1 is SGHVS, CDR2 FQNEAQ, per germline. The CDR3 is 15 residues long. Trimming removed 3 bases from V and 9 bases from J, with 18 bases in between. The CDR3 is CASSFGGGNYIEQFF. The CDR3 DNA is TGTGCCAGCAGCTTTGGAGGCGGGAACTATATTGAGCAGTTCTTC.

The chain carries TRBV7-9 and TRBJ2-7; the match to TRBD2 covers 8 bases. Germline V gene sequence: CDR1 SEHNR, CDR2 FQNEAQ (reference sequence). The CDR3 has 15 residues. Germline trimming cut 3 bases from V and 4 bases from J; bases unmatched to any gene: 8. The CDR3 loop is CASSFNRGGPYEQYF. The DNA of the CDR3 is TGTGCCAGCAGCTTCAACCGGGGGGGGCCGTACGAGCAGTACTTC.

This chain joins TRBV12-5 and TRBJ2-1; D possibly matches TRBD1 or TRBD2 (5 bases each). This CDR3 contains 15 residues. V shed 4 bases and J shed 8 bases, with 18 bases lying between them. Germline lookup yields CDR1 LGHNT and CDR2 FRNRAP. The CDR3 DNA reads as TGTGCTAGTGGTTCCCGGGACCGTGCTATAGATGAGCAGTTCTTC. It specifies CASGSRDRAIDEQFF.